The rows below give T cell receptor beta chains drawn from one sample of a study of control samples from healthy donors and cancer patients. Here immunoSEQ multiplex PCR was the method, and the copy in TCRdb shows in-frame clones only, minus some. The sample has about 73,000 clones, approximately 89% seen once. Sequencing used PBMCs. The receptors come from a man in his 60s with lung cancer. CDR3s include the opening cysteine and the closing phenylalanine or tryptophan. The D gene is left open where the match is weak. Clone size is not always given. Where it is, it says once, few, many or a class for expanded clones.

size,J,D,V,CDR3,DNA
.,TRBJ1-1,.,TRBV7-8,CASSLFEGNTEAFF,TGTGCCAGCAGCTTATTCGAGGGAAACACTGAAGCTTTCTTT
.,TRBJ1-5,TRBD1,TRBV4-1,CASSYDRGYNQPQHF,TGCGCCAGCAGCTACGACAGGGGATACAATCAGCCCCAGCATTTT
.,TRBJ2-5,.,TRBV9,CASSVVPEGGETQYF,TGTGCCAGCAGCGTAGTTCCGGAGGGAGGAGAGACCCAGTACTTC
.,TRBJ2-5,.,TRBV7-2,CASSLARKMTETQYF,TGTGCCAGCAGCCTCGCTCGAAAGATGACTGAGACCCAGTACTTC
.,TRBJ1-1,TRBD1,TRBV5-1,CASSLTGTGVTGTEAFF,TGCGCCAGCAGCTTGACCGGGACAGGGGTGACGGGCACTGAAGCTTTCTTT
.,TRBJ1-1,.,TRBV9,CASSVADRYTEAFF,TGTGCCAGCAGCGTAGCTGACAGGTACACTGAAGCTTTCTTT
.,TRBJ1-3,TRBD1,TRBV3-1/TRBV3-2,CASSFGQGINTIYF,TGTGCCAGCAGCTTCGGACAGGGGATAAACACCATATATTTT
.,TRBJ1-6,.,TRBV18,CASSTGGASPLHF,TGTGCCAGCTCAACCGGCGGAGCGTCACCCCTCCACTTT
.,TRBJ1-5,.,TRBV6-5,CASSYQQGGWPQHF,TGTGCCAGCAGTTACCAGCAGGGTGGATGGCCCCAGCATTTT
.,TRBJ2-2,.,TRBV29-1,CSVHNQGGNTGELFF,TGCAGCGTACATAACCAGGGAGGGAACACCGGGGAGCTGTTTTTT
.,TRBJ1-5,.,TRBV7-9,CASSLDLGRGGNQPQHF,TGTGCCAGCAGCTTAGACTTGGGGAGAGGTGGCAATCAGCCCCAGCATTTT
once,TRBJ1-3,.,TRBV6-2/TRBV6-3,CASSRTGSGNTIYF,TGTGCCAGCAGTCGGACGGGCTCTGGAAACACCATATATTTT
few,TRBJ1-2,.,TRBV5-4,CASSLWEYYGYTF,TGTGCCAGCAGCTTGTGGGAGTACTATGGCTACACCTTC
.,TRBJ2-5,.,TRBV2,CASSGRVIQETQYF,TGTGCCAGCAGTGGTCGGGTAATCCAAGAGACCCAGTACTTC
.,TRBJ1-5,.,TRBV24-1,CATSDLRGDKDNQPQHF,TGTGCCACCAGTGATTTGCGGGGGGACAAGGACAATCAGCCCCAGCATTTT
.,TRBJ1-5,.,TRBV7-8,CASSPSRNQPQHF,TGTGCCAGCAGCCCCTCGAGGAATCAGCCCCAGCATTTT
.,TRBJ2-3,TRBD2,TRBV7-3,CASSLTFLAGGSGTQYF,TGTGCCAGCAGCTTAACGTTCCTAGCGGGGGGTTCGGGTACGCAGTATTTT